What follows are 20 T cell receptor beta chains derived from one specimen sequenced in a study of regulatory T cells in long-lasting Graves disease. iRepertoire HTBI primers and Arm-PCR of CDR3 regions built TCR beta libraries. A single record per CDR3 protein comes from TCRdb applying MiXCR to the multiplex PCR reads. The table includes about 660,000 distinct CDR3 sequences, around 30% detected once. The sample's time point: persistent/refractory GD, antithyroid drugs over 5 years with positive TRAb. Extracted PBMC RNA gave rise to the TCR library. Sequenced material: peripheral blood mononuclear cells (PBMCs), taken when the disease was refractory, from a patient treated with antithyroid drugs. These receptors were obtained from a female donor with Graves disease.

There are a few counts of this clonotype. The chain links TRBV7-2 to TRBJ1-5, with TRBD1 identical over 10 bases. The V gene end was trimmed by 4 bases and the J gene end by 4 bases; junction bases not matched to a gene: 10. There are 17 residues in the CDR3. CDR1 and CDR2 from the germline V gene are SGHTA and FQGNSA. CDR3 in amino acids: CASSSRQGATLNQPQHF. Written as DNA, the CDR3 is TGTGCCAGCAGCTCTCGACAGGGGGCAACTTTGAATCAGCCCCAGCATTTT.

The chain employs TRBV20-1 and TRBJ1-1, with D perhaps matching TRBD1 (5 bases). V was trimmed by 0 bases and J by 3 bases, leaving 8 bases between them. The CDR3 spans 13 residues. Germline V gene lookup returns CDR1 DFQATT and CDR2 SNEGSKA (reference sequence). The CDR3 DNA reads TGCAGTGCTAGAGATCGGGGGTACACTGAAGCTTTCTTT. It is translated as CSARDRGYTEAFF.

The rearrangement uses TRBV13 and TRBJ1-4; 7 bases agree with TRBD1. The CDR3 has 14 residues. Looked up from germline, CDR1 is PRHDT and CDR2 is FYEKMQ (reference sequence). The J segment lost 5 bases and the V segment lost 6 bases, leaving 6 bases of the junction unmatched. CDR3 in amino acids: CASRRQGTNEKLFF. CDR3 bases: TGTGCCAGCAGAAGACAGGGAACAAATGAAAAACTGTTTTTT.

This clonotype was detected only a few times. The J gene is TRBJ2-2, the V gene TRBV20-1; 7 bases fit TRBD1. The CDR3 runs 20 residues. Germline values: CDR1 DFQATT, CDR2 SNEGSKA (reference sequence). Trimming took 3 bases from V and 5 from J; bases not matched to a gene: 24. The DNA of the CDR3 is TGCAGTGCTAGGGGTCGTCCCCGGGACAGAGGCCCCGATTGGACCGGGGAGCTGTTTTTT. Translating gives CSARGRPRDRGPDWTGELFF.

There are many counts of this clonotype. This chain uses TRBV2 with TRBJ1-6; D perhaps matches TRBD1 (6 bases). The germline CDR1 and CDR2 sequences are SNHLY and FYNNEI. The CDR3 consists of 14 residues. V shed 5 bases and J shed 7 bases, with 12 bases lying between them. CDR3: CASSKQGRNSPLHF. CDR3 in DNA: TGTGCCAGCAGTAAGCAGGGGCGGAATTCACCCCTCCACTTT.

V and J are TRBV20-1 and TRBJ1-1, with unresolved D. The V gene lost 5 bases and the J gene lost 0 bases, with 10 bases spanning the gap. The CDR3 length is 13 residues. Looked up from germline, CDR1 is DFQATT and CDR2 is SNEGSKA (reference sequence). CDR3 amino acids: CSALIAMNTEAFF. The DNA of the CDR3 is TGCAGTGCTCTCATAGCAATGAACACTGAAGCTTTCTTT.

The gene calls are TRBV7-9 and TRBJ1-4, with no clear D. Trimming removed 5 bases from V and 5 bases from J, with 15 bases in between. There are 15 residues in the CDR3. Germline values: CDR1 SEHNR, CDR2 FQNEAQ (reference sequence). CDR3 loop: CASSQFLRLNEKLFF. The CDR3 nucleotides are TGTGCCAGCAGCCAATTTCTGCGACTCAATGAAAAACTGTTTTTT. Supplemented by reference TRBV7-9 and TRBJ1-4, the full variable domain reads DTGVSQNPRHKITKRGQNVTFRCDPISEHNRLYWYRQTLGQGPEFLTYFQNEAQLEKSRLLSDRFSAERPKGSFSTLEIQRTEQGDSAMYLCASSQFLRLNEKLFFGSGTQLSVL.

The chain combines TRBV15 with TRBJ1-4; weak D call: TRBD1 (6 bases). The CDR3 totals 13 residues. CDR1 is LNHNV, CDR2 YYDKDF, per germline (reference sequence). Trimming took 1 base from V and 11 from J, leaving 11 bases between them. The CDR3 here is CATSRGPQGKLFF. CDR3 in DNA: TGTGCCACCAGCAGAGGACCGCAGGGGAAACTGTTTTTT.

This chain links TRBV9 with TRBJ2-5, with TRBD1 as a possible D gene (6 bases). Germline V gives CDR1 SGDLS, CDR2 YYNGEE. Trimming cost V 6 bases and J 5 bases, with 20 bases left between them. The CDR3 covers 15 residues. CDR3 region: CASTIRGLQGETQYF. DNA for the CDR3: TGTGCCAGCACGATAAGGGGCCTGCAGGGGGAGACCCAGTACTTC.

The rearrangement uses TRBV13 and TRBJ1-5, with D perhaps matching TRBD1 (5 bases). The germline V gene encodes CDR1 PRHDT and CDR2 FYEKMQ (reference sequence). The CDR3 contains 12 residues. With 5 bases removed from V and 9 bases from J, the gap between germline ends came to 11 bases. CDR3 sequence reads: CASSPRGLPQHF. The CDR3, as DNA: TGTGCCAGCAGCCCCCGGGGACTGCCCCAGCATTTT.

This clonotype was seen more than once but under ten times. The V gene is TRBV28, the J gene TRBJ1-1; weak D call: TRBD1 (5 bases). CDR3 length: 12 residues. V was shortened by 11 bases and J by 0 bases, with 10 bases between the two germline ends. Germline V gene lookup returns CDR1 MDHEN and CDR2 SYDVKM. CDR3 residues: CAGAGLNTEAFF. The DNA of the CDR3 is TGTGCCGGGGCAGGGTTGAACACTGAAGCTTTCTTT.

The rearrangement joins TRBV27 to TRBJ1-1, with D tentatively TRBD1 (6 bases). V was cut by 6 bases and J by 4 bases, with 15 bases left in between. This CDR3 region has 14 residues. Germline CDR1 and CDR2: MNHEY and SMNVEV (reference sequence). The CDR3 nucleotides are TGTGCCAGCAGCCGGACAGTGCTGGGCACTGAAGCTTTCTTT. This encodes CASSRTVLGTEAFF.

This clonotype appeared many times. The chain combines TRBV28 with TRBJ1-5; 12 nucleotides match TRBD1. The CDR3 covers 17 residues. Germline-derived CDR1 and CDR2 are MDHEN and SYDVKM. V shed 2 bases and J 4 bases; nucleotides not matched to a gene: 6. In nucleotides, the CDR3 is TGTGCCAGCAGTTTACCTGGGACAGGGGGCGGGAATCAGCCCCAGCATTTT. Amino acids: CASSLPGTGGGNQPQHF.

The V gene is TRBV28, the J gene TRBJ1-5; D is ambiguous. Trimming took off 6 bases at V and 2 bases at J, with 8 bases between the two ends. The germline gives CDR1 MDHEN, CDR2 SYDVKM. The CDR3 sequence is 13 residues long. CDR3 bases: TGTGCCAGCAGGGACTTCCGCAATCAGCCCCAGCATTTT. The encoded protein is CASRDFRNQPQHF.

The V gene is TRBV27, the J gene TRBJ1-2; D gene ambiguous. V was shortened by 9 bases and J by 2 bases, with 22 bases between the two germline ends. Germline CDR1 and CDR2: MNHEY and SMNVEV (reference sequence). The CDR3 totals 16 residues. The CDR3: CASQPRPGPPNYGYTF. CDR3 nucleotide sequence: TGTGCCAGTCAGCCCCGGCCAGGCCCTCCAAACTATGGCTACACCTTC.

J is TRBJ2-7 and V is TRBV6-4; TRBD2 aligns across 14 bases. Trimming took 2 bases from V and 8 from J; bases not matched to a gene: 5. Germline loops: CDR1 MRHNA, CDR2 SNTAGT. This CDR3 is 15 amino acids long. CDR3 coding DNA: TGTGCCAGCAGTGACGGGGGGACTAGCGGGAGTAAGCAGTACTTC. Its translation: CASSDGGTSGSKQYF.

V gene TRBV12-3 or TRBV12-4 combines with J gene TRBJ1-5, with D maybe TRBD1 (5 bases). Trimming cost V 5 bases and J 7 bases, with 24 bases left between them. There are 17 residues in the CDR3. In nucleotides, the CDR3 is TGTGCCAGCAGTAACCCCGACTTCGTTCAGGGCCGCCAGCCCCAGCATTTT. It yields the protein CASSNPDFVQGRQPQHF.

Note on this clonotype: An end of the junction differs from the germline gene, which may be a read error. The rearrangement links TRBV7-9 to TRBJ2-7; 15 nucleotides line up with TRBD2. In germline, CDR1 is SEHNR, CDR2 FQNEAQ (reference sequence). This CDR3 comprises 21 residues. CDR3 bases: TGTGCCAGCAGCGGGGACAGGGCTCCCGGGACTAGCGGGAGGAGCTCCTACGAGCGGTACTTC. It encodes CASSGDRAPGTSGRSSYERYF.

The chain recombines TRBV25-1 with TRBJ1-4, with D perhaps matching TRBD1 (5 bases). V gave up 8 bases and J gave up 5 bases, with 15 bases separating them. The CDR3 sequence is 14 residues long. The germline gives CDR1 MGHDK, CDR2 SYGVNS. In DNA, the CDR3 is TGTGCCAGCGGGACCCTCGAGGGAAATGAAAAACTGTTTTTT. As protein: CASGTLEGNEKLFF.

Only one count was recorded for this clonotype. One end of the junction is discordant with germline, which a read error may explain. CDR3 protein: CASSRGGYILYEQHF. Here the CDR3 DNA reads TGTGCCAGCAGTCGGGGGGGCTACATCCTATACGAGCAGCACTTC. This rearrangement joins TRBV6-2 or TRBV6-3 to TRBJ2-7, with TRBD2 identical over 8 bases. Germline V gives CDR1 MNHEY, CDR2 SVGEGT. The CDR3 spans 15 residues.